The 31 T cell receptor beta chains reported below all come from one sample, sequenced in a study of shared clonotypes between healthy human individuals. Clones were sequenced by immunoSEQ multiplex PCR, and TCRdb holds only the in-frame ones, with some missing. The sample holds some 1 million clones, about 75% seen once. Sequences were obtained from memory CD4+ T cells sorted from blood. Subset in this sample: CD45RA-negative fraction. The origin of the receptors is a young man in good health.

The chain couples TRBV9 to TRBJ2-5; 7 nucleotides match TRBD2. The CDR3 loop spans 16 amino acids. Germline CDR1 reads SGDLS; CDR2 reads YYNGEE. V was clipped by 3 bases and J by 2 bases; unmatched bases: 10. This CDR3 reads CASSAGAGKGQETQYF. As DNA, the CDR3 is TGTGCCAGCAGCGCCGGAGCGGGAAAGGGGCAAGAGACCCAGTACTTC.

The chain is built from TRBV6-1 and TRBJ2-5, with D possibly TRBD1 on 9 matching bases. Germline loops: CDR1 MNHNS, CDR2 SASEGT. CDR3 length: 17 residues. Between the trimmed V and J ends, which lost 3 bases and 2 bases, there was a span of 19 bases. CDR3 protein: CASSERGDRVFQETQYF. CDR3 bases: TGTGCCAGCAGTGAGCGGGGGGACAGGGTCTTTCAAGAGACCCAGTACTTC.

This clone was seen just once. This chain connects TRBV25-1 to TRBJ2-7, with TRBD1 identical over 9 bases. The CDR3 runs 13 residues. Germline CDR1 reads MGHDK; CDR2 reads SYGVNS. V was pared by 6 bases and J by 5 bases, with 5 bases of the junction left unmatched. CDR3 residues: CASSLTGGNEQYF. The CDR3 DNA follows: TGTGCCAGCAGCCTGACAGGGGGGAACGAGCAGTACTTC.

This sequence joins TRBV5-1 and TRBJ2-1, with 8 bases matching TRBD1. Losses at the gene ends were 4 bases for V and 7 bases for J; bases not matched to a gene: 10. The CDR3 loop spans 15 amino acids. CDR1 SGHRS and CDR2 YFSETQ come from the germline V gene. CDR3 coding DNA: TGCGCCAGCAGCCCGGCAGGGGGCTTCGTGAATGAGCAGTTCTTC. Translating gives CASSPAGGFVNEQFF.

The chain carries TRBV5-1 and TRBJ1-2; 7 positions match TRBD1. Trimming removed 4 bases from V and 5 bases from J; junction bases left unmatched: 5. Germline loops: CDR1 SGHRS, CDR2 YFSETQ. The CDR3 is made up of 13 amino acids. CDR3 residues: CASSLDREYGYTF. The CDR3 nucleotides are TGCGCCAGCAGCCTCGACAGGGAATATGGCTACACCTTC.

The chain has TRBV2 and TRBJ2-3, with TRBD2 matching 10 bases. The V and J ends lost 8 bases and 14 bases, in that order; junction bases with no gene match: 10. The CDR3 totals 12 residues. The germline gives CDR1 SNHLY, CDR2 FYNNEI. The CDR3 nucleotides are TGTGCCAGCTGGCTAGCGGGGGACTTGTCGTATTTT. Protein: CASWLAGDLSYF.

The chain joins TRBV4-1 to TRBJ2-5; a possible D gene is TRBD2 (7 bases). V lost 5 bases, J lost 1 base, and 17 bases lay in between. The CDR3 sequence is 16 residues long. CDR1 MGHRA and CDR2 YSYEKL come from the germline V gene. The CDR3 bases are TGCGCCAGCAGCGGGGGGGGCCGGGGGATCCAAGAGACCCAGTACTTC. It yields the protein CASSGGGRGIQETQYF.

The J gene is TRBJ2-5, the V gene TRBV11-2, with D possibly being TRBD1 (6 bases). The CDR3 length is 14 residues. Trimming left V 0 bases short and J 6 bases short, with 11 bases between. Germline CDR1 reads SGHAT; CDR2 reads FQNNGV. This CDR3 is CASSLESGAQTQYF. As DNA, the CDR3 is TGTGCCAGCAGCTTAGAATCAGGGGCTCAGACCCAGTACTTC.

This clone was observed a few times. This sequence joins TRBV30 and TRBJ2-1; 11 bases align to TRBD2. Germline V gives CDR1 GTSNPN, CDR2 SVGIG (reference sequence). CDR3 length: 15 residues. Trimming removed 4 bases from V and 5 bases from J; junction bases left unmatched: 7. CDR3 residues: CAWILAGGSNNEQFF. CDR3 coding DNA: TGTGCCTGGATCCTAGCGGGGGGATCTAACAATGAGCAGTTCTTC.

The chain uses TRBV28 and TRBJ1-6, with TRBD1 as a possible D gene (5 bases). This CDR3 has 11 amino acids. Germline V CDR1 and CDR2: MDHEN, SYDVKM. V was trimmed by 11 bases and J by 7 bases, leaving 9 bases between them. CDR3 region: CASGSNSPLHF. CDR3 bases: TGTGCCTCAGGGTCCAATTCACCCCTCCACTTT.

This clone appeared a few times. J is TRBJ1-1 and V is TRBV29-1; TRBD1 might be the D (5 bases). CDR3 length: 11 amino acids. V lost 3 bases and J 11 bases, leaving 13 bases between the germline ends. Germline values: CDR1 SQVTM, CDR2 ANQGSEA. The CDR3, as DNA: TGCAGCGTTGAGGGGCGGAGATCCGCTTTCTTT. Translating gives CSVEGRRSAFF.

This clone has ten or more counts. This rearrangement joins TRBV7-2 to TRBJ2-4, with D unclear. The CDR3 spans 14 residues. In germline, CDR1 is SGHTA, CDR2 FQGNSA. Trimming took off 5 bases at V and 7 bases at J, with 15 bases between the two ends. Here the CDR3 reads CASSGPPQGNIQYF. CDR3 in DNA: TGTGCCAGCAGCGGCCCGCCCCAAGGGAACATTCAGTACTTC.

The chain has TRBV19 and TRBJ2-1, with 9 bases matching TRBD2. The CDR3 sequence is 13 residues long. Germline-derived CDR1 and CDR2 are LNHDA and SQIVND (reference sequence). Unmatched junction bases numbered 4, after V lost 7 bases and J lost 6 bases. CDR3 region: CASNPSGVNEQFF. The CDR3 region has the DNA TGTGCCAGTAACCCTAGCGGGGTCAATGAGCAGTTCTTC. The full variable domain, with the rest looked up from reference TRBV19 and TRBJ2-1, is DGGITQSPKYLFRKEGQNVTLSCEQNLNHDAMYWYRQDPGQGLRLIYYSQIVNDFQKGDIAEGYSVSREKKESFPLTVTSAQKNPTAFYLCASNPSGVNEQFFGPGTRLTVL.

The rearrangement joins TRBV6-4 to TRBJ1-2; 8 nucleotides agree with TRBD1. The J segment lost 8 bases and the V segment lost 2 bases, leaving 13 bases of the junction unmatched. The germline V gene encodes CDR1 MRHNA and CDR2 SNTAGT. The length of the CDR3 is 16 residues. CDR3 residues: CASSDLGRTGIHGYTF. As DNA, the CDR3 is TGTGCCAGCAGTGACCTCGGTAGGACAGGGATTCACGGCTACACCTTC.

CDR3 nucleotides: TGTGCCAGTAGCCAAGGGACATGGAATGGCTACACCTTC. It yields the protein CASSQGTWNGYTF. The rearrangement uses TRBV19 and TRBJ1-2, with D tentatively TRBD1 (6 bases). The V end was cut by 6 bases, the J end by 6 bases, with 14 bases between. The CDR3 runs 13 residues. Germline assignment: CDR1 LNHDA and CDR2 SQIVND (reference sequence).

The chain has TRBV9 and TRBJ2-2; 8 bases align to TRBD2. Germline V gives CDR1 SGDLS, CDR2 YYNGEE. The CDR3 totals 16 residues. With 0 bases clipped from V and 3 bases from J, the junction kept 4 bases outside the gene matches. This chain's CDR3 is CASSVASGGHTGELFF. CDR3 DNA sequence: TGTGCCAGCAGCGTAGCGAGCGGGGGACACACCGGGGAGCTGTTTTTT.

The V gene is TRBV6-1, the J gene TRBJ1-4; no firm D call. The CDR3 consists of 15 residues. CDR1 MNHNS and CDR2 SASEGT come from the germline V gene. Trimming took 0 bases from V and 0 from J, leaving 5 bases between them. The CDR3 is CASSEAGTTNEKLFF. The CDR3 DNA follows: TGTGCCAGCAGTGAAGCAGGAACAACTAATGAAAAACTGTTTTTT.

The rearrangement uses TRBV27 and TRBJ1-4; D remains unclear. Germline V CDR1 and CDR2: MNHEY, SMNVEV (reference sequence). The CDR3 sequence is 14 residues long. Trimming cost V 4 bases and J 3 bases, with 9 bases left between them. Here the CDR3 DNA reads TGTGCCAGCAGTTCCGCCGCATCTAATGAAAAACTGTTTTTT. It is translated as CASSSAASNEKLFF.

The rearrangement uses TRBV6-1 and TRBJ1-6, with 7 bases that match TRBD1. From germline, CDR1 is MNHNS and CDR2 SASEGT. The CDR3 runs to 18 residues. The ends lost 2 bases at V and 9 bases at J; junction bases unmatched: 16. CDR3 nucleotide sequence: TGTGCCAGCAGTGAACCCCCGCCGGAAGACAGGGAACGTTCACCCCTCCACTTT. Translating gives CASSEPPPEDRERSPLHF.

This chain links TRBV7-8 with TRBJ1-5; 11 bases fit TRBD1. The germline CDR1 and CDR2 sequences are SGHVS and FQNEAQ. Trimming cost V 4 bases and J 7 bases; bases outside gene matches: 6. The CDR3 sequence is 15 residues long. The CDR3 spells CASSSDRGLYQPQHF. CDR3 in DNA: TGTGCCAGCAGCTCGGACAGGGGGCTTTACCAGCCCCAGCATTTT.

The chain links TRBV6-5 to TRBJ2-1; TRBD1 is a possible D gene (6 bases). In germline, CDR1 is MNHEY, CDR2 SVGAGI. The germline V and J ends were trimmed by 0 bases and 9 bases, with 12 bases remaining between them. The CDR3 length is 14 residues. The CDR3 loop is CASSYSTGFGEQFF. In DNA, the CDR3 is TGTGCCAGCAGTTACTCTACAGGGTTCGGTGAGCAGTTCTTC.

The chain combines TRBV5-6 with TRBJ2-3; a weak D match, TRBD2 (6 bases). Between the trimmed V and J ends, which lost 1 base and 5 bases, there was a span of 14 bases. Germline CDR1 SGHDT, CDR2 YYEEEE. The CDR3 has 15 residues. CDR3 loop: CASSLRAGPRDTQYF. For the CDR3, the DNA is TGTGCCAGCAGCTTGAGGGCGGGACCGCGAGATACGCAGTATTTT.

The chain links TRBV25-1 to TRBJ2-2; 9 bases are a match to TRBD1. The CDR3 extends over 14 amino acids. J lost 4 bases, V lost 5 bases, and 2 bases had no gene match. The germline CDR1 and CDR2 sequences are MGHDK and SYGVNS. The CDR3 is CASSTTGGTGELFF. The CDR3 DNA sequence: TGTGCCAGCAGTACGACAGGGGGCACCGGGGAGCTGTTTTTT.

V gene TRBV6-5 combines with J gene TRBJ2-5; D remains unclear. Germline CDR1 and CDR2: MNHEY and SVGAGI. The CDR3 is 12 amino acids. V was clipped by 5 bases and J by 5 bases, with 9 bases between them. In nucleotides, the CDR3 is TGTGCCAGCAGTCGAGCGAGGGAGACCCAGTACTTC. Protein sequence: CASSRARETQYF.

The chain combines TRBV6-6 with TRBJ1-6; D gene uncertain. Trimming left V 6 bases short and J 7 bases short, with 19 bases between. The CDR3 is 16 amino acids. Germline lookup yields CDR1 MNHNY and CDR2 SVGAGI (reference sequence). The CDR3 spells CASRAANSKSNSPLHF. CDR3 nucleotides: TGTGCCAGCAGGGCTGCCAATTCTAAATCGAATTCACCCCTCCACTTT.

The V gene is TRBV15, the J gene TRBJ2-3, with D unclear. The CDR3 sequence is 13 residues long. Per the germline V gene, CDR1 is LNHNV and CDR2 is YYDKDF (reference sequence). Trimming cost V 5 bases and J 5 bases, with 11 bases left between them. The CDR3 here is CATSPRQQDTQYF. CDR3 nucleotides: TGTGCCACCAGCCCCAGACAACAAGATACGCAGTATTTT.

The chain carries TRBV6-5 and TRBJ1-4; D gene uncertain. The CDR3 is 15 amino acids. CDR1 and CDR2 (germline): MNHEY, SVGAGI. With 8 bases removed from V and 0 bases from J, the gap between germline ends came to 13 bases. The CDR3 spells CASRRREATNEKLFF. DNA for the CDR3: TGTGCCAGCCGCCGGCGGGAGGCAACTAATGAAAAACTGTTTTTT.

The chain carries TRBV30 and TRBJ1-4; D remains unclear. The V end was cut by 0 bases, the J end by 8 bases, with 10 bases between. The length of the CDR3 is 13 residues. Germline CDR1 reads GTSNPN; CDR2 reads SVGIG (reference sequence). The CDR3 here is CAWSVGNGEKLFF. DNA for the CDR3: TGTGCCTGGAGTGTGGGGAATGGCGAAAAACTGTTTTTT.

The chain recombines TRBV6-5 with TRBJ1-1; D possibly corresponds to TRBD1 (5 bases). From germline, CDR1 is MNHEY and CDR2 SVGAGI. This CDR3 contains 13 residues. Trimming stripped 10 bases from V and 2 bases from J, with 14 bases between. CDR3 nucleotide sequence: TGTGCCATCAGCCTCGGGACCAACACTGAAGCTTTCTTT. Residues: CAISLGTNTEAFF.

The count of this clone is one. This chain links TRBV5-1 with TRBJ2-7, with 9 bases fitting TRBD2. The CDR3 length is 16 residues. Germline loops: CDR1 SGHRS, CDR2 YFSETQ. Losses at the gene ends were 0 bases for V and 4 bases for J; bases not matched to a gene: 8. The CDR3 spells CASSLGLAGLGYEQYF. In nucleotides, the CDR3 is TGCGCCAGCAGCTTGGGGCTAGCGGGGTTGGGGTACGAGCAGTACTTC. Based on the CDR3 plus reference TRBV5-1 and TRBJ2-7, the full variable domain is KAGVTQTPRYLIKTRGQQVTLSCSPISGHRSVSWYQQTPGQGLQFLFEYFSETQRNKGNFPGRFSGRQFSNSRSEMNVSTLELGDSALYLCASSLGLAGLGYEQYFGPGTRLTVT.

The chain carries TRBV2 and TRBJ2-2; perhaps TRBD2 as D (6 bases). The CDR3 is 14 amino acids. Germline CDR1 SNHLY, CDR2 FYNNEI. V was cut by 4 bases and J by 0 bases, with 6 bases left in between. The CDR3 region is CASSGTTNTGELFF. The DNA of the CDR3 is TGTGCCAGCAGTGGGACTACGAACACCGGGGAGCTGTTTTTT.